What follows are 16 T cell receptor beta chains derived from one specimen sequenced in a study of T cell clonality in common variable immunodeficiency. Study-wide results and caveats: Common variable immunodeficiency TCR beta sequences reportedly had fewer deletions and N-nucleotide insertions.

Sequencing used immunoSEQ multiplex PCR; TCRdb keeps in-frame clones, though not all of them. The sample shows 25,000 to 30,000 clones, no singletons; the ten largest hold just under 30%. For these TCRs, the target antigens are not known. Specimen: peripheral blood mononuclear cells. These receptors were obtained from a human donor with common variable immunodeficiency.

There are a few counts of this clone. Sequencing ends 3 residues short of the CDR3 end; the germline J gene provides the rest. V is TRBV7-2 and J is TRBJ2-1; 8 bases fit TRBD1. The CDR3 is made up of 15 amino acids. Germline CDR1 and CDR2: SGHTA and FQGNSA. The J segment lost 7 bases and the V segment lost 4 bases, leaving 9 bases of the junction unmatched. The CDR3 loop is CASSSGQGWVNEQFF. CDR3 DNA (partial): TGTGCCAGCAGCTCCGGACAGGGTTGGGTAAATGAG.

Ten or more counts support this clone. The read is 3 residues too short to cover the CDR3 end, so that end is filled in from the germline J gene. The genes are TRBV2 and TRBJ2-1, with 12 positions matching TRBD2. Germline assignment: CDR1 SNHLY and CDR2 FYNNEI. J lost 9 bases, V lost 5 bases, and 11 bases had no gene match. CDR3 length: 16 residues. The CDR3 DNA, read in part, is TGTGCCAGCAGTAGATCTAGCGGGGGGGCTAGGGGTGAG. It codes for CASSRSSGGARGE. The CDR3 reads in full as CASSRSSGGARGEQFF.

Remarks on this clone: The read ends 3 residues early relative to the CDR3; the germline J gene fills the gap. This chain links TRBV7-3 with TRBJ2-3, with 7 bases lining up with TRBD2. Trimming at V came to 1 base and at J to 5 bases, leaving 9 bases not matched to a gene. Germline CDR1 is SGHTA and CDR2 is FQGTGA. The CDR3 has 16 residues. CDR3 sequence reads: CASSLIGEVAGDTQYF. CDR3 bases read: TGTGCCAGCAGCTTAATAGGGGAGGTAGCGGGAGATACG.

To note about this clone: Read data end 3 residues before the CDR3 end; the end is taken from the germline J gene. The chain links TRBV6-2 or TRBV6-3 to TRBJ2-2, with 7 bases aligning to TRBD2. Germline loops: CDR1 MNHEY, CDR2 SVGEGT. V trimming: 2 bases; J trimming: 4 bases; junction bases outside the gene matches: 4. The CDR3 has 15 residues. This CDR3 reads CASSYQRGFTGELFF. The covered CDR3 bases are TGTGCCAGCAGTTACCAGCGGGGTTTCACCGGGGAG.

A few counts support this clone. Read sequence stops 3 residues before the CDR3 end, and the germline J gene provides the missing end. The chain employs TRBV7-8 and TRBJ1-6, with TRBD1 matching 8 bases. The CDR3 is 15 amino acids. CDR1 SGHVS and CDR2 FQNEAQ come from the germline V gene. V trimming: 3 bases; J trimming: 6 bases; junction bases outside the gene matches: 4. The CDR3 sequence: CASSFQTGANSPLHF. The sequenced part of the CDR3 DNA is TGTGCCAGCAGCTTCCAGACAGGGGCTAATTCACCC. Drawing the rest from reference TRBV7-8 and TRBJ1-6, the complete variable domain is GAGVSQSPRYKVAKRGQDVALRCDPISGHVSLFWYQQALGQGPEFLTYFQNEAQLDKSGLPSDRFFAERPEGSVSTLKIQRTQQEDSAVYLCASSFQTGANSPLHFGNGTRLTVT.

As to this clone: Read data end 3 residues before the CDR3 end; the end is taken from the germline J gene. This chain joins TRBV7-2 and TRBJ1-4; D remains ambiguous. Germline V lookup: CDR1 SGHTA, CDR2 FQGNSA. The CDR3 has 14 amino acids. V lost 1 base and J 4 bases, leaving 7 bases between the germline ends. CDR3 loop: CASSLDRVNEKLFF. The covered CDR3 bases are TGTGCCAGCAGCTTAGATAGGGTTAATGAAAAA. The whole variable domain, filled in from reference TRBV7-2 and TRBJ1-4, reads GAGVSQSPSNKVTEKGKDVELRCDPISGHTALYWYRQSLGQGLEFLIYFQGNSAPDKSGLPSDRFSAERTGGSVSTLTIQRTQQEDSAVYLCASSLDRVNEKLFFGSGTQLSVL.

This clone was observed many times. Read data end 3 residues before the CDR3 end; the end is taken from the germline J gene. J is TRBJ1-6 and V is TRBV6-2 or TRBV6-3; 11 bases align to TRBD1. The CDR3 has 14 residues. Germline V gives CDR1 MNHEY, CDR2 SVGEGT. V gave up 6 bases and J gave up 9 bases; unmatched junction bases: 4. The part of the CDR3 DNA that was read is TGTGCCAGCAGGGGGGACAGGGGGACTTCACCC. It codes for CASRGDRGTSP. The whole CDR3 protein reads CASRGDRGTSPLHF.

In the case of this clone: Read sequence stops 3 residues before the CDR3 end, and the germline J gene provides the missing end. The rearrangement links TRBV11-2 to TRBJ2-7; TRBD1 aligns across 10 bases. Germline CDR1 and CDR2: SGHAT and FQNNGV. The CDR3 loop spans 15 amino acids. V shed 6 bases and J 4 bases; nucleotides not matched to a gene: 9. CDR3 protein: CASSPSTGGIYEQYF. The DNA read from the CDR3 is TGTGCCAGCAGTCCTTCGACAGGGGGCATTTACGAG.

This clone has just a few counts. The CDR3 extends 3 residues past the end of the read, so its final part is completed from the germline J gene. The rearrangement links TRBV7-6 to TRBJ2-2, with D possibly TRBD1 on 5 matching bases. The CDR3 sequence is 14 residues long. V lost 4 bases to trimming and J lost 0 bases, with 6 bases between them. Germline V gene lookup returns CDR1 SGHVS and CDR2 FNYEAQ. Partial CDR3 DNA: TGTGCCAGCAGCTCCAGGGCGAACACCGGGGAG. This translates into CASSSRANTGE. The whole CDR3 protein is CASSSRANTGELFF.

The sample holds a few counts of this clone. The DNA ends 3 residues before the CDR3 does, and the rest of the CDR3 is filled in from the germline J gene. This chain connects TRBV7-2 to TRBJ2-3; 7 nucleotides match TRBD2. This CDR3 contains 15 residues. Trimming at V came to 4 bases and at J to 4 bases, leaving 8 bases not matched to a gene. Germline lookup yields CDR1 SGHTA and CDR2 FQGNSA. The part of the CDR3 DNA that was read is TGTGCCAGCAGCTCCTATACGGGGGGTGCAGATACG. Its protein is CASSSYTGGADT. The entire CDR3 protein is CASSSYTGGADTQYF.

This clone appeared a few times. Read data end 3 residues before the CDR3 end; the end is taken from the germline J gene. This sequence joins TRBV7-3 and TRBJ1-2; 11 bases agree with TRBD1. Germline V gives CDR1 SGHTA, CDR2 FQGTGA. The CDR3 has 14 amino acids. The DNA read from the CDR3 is TGTGCCAGCAGCCCCGGGACAGGGGGAGCGGGC. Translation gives CASSPGTGGAG. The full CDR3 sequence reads CASSPGTGGAGYTF. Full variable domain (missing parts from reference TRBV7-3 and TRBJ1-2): GAGVSQTPSNKVTEKGKYVELRCDPISGHTALYWYRQSLGQGPEFLIYFQGTGAADDSGLPNDRFFAVRPEGSVSTLKIQRTERGDSAVYLCASSPGTGGAGYTFGSGTRLTVV.

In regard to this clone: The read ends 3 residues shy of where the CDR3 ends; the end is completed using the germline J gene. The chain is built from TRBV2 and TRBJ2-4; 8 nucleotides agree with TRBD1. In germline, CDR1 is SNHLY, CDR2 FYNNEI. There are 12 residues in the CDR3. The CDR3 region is CASRDRGTIQYF. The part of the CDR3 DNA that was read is TGTGCCAGCAGAGACAGGGGCACTATT.

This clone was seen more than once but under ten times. CDR3 DNA, as far as it was read: TGCGCCAGCAGCTTGGTTGGAACGGGA. Protein product: CASSLVGTG. The whole CDR3 sequence is CASSLVGTGAFF. The V gene is TRBV5-1, the J gene TRBJ1-1; no definite D call. Coverage ceases 3 residues before the CDR3 finishes, and the germline J gene fills in the end. Germline V lookup: CDR1 SGHRS, CDR2 YFSETQ. This CDR3 is built from 12 residues.

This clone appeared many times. The CDR3 DNA, read in part, is TGTGCCAGCAGTGAATCACAGGGCACCCACTACGAG. This encodes CASSESQGTHYE. The whole CDR3 protein is CASSESQGTHYEQYF. The chain recombines TRBV2 with TRBJ2-7, with TRBD1 as a possible D gene (6 bases). The CDR3 extends 3 residues past the end of the read, so its final part is completed from the germline J gene. CDR3 size: 15 residues. Per the germline V gene, CDR1 is SNHLY and CDR2 is FYNNEI. The V gene lost 2 bases and the J gene lost 3 bases, with 14 bases spanning the gap.

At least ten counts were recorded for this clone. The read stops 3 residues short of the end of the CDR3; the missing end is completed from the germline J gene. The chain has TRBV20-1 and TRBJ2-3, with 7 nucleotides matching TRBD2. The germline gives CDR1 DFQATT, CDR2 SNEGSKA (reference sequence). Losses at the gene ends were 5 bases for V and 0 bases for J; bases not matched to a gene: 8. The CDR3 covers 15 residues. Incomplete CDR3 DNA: TGCAGTGCTCCGGGGGGATATTCTAGCACAGATACG. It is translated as CSAPGGYSSTDT. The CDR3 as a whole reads CSAPGGYSSTDTQYF.

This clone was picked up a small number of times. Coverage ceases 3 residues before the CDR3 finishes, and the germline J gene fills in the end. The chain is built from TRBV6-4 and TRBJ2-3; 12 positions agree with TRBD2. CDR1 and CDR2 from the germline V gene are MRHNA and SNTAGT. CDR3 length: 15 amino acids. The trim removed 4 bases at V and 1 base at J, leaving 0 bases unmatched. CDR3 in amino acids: CASSGTSGGTDTQYF. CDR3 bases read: TGTGCCAGCAGTGGGACTAGCGGGGGCACAGATACG.